What follows describes a single T cell receptor (beta chain). Its matching antigen is unknown. These data come from a study of T cell repertoires in cytomegalovirus infection. In the study overall: From public TCR beta signatures came an indication of both CMV infection and matching HLA type. Study observations and caveats: Using cumulative public TCR beta family frequency, the authors identified those who carried CMV together with the relevant HLA.

From the reads, TCRdb called clonotypes with MiXCR, one entry per CDR3 protein. The table has 400,000 or so distinct CDR3 sequences, about 33% seen once. Per the germline V gene, CDR1 is MNHEY and CDR2 is SMNVEV (reference sequence). Trimming left V 5 bases short and J 6 bases short, with 22 bases between. The CDR3 is 16 residues long. The sequencing sample was made of PBMCs. The chain is built from TRBV27 and TRBJ1-1; D is perhaps TRBD1 (5 bases). The TCR comes from a human donor in good health (CMV status not recorded). Some clones in this sample may be carry-over from other donors' samples. The DNA of the CDR3 is TGTGCCAGCAGTGGGGGGAGGGAGGTGTTCTTGGCTGAAGCTTTCTTT. Translating it yields CASSGGREVFLAEAFF.